A selection of T cell receptor beta chains follows, all from one sample in a study of cytomegalovirus exposure and HLA in healthy donors. Clones were read by immunoSEQ multiplex PCR, and TCRdb kept only the in-frame ones, dropping some. The sample has about 100,000 clones, about 75% seen once. The sequenced sample was PBMCs. These receptors were obtained from a young woman in good health and CMV-seropositive. CDR3s include the opening cysteine and the closing phenylalanine or tryptophan. A D gene is named only where the DNA matches it firmly. Not every row has a clone size; where given, it reads once, few, many or a size class.

>-|-|TRBJ1-1|TRBV7-2
CASSFRRATEAFF
TGTGCCAGCAGCTTTCGCAGGGCTACTGAAGCTTTCTTT
>-|-|TRBJ2-3|TRBV6-5
CASSDRGGGTDTQYF
TGTGCCAGCAGCGATAGGGGGGGCGGCACAGATACGCAGTATTTT
>-|-|TRBJ1-1|TRBV28
CASSRGGGKTEAFF
TGTGCCAGCAGCCGCGGGGGAGGGAAGACTGAAGCTTTCTTT
>once|-|TRBJ1-5|TRBV7-8
CASRITSDSNQPQHF
TGTGCCAGCAGAATAACCAGTGATAGCAATCAGCCCCAGCATTTT
>-|-|TRBJ1-2|TRBV27
CASSFGGAENYGYTF
TGTGCCAGCAGTTTCGGGGGGGCAGAAAACTATGGCTACACCTTC
>few|TRBD1|TRBJ1-6|TRBV2
CASSTTGGNSPLHF
TGTGCCAGCAGTACTACAGGGGGGAATTCACCCCTCCACTTT
>once|-|TRBJ2-3|TRBV7-2
CASSLGPSTDTQYF
TGTGCCAGCAGCTTAGGGCCTAGCACAGATACGCAGTATTTT
>-|TRBD1|TRBJ2-7|TRBV4-1
CASSRGQGPSSYEQYF
TGCGCCAGCAGCCGGGGACAGGGGCCGAGCTCCTACGAGCAGTACTTC
>-|TRBD2|TRBJ2-5|TRBV7-3
CASSPGLAGGEKETQYF
TGTGCCAGCAGCCCGGGACTAGCGGGAGGGGAGAAAGAGACCCAGTACTTC
>-|-|TRBJ1-1|TRBV15
CATSRDKGGPDTEAFF
TGTGCCACCAGCAGAGATAAAGGGGGTCCGGACACTGAAGCTTTCTTT
>-|-|TRBJ2-1|TRBV19
CASSSLEGSYNEQFF
TGTGCCAGTAGTAGCCTCGAGGGATCCTACAATGAGCAGTTCTTC
>-|-|TRBJ2-3|TRBV15
CATKTGLSTDTQYF
TGTGCCACCAAAACGGGACTCTCAACAGATACGCAGTATTTT
>-|-|TRBJ2-6|TRBV7-3
CASSLHNSGANVLTF
TGTGCCAGCAGCTTACACAATTCTGGGGCCAACGTCCTGACTTTC
>-|-|TRBJ1-5|TRBV7-8
CASSPGPDQPQHF
TGTGCCAGCAGCCCCGGTCCCGATCAGCCCCAGCATTTT
>-|TRBD1|TRBJ2-1|TRBV6-5
CASSSGTEVYNEQFF
TGTGCCAGCAGTTCCGGGACAGAGGTCTACAATGAGCAGTTCTTC
>-|-|TRBJ1-3|TRBV18
CASSPPPSGNTIYF
TGTGCCAGCTCACCCCCTCCCTCTGGAAACACCATATATTTT
>-|TRBD1|TRBJ1-2|TRBV7-2
CASSLSPRGDYGYTF
TGTGCCAGCAGCTTAAGTCCCAGGGGGGACTATGGCTACACCTTC
>-|-|TRBJ1-1|TRBV27
CASSLNPGNTEAFF
TGTGCCAGCAGTTTAAACCCAGGGAACACTGAAGCTTTCTTT
>-|TRBD1|TRBJ1-4|TRBV6-4
CASSDSGQGELFF
TGTGCCAGCAGTGACTCAGGACAGGGGGAACTGTTTTTT
>-|TRBD1|TRBJ2-7|TRBV13
CASSSRGQGADEQYF
TGTGCCAGCAGCTCCAGGGGACAGGGTGCCGACGAGCAGTACTTC
>-|-|TRBJ1-2|TRBV10-3
CAISVIATTPYGYTF
TGTGCCATCAGTGTTATCGCAACGACACCTTATGGCTACACCTTC
>-|TRBD1|TRBJ1-5|TRBV27
CASSSTGFNQPQHF
TGTGCCAGCAGTTCGACAGGGTTCAATCAGCCCCAGCATTTT
>-|-|TRBJ2-6|TRBV15
CATSRTDVILISGANVLTF
TGTGCCACCAGCAGGACAGACGTAATACTCATCTCTGGGGCCAACGTCCTGACTTTC
>many|-|TRBJ1-3|TRBV30
CAWSGYGYGNTIYF
TGTGCCTGGAGTGGGTACGGGTACGGAAACACCATATATTTT
>few|TRBD1|TRBJ1-3|TRBV5-5
CASSSGTGDSGNTIYF
TGTGCCAGCAGCTCCGGGACAGGGGACTCTGGAAACACCATATATTTT
>-|-|TRBJ2-3|TRBV7-7
CASSLERITDTQYF
TGTGCTAGCAGCTTAGAGCGGATCACAGATACGCAGTATTTT
>-|-|TRBJ2-7|TRBV27
CASSFGGSPYEQYF
TGTGCCAGCAGTTTTGGCGGTTCCCCCTACGAGCAGTACTTC
>few|TRBD1|TRBJ2-5|TRBV19
CASKRQGSETQYF
TGTGCCAGTAAAAGACAGGGTTCGGAGACCCAGTACTTC
>-|TRBD2|TRBJ2-3|TRBV6-4
CASRTSGADTQYF
TGTGCCAGCAGGACTAGCGGGGCAGATACGCAGTATTTT
>-|TRBD2|TRBJ2-7|TRBV28
CASTRGGSYEQYF
TGTGCCAGCACCCGGGGCGGGAGCTACGAGCAGTACTTC
>-|TRBD2|TRBJ2-7|TRBV6-5
CASSQGGGSYEQYF
TGTGCCAGCAGCCAGGGCGGGGGTTCCTACGAGCAGTACTTC
>-|TRBD1|TRBJ2-7|TRBV10-3
CAISGTGGTSYEQYF
TGTGCCATCAGTGGAACAGGGGGGACTTCCTACGAGCAGTACTTC
>-|-|TRBJ2-1|TRBV25-1
CASSEFFRGIRQFF
TGTGCCAGCAGTGAATTTTTTAGGGGAATTAGGCAGTTCTTC
>-|TRBD1|TRBJ1-4|TRBV6-5
CASSDPGQGNEKLFF
TGTGCCAGCAGCGATCCGGGACAGGGGAATGAAAAACTGTTTTTT
>-|-|TRBJ2-3|TRBV30
CAWSPGDSRGDTQYF
TGTGCCTGGAGTCCCGGGGACTCTCGAGGAGATACGCAGTATTTT
>-|-|TRBJ1-1|TRBV28
CASSTLGGTEAFF
TGTGCCAGCAGCACATTGGGGGGCACTGAAGCTTTCTTT
>-|-|TRBJ2-7|TRBV5-1
CASTSSYEQYF
TGCGCCAGCACTTCCAGCTACGAGCAGTACTTC
>once|TRBD2|TRBJ2-7|TRBV28
CASSPSLAGVRGEQYF
TGTGCCAGCAGCCCCTCACTAGCGGGAGTACGAGGCGAGCAGTACTTC
>-|-|TRBJ2-7|TRBV27
CASSLTPGNSYEQYF
TGTGCCAGCAGTTTAACGCCCGGGAACTCCTACGAGCAGTACTTC
>-|TRBD2|TRBJ2-7|TRBV4-3
CASSQGLAVDEQYF
TGCGCCAGCAGCCAAGGACTAGCGGTGGACGAGCAGTACTTC
>-|TRBD1|TRBJ1-4|TRBV11-2
CASSSDSRGLGGEKLFF
TGTGCCAGCAGCTCAGACTCCAGGGGGCTGGGCGGGGAAAAACTGTTTTTT
>-|TRBD2|TRBJ2-7|TRBV7-6
CASSLSTSGTYEQYF
TGTGCCAGCAGCCTAAGTACTAGCGGGACCTACGAGCAGTACTTC
>-|-|TRBJ2-1|TRBV7-9
CASSPTTSYNEQFF
TGTGCCAGCAGCCCGACTACCTCCTACAATGAGCAGTTCTTC
>-|TRBD2|TRBJ2-7|TRBV7-2
CASSLRRDYNYEQYF
TGTGCCAGCAGCTTGAGGCGGGACTACAATTACGAGCAGTACTTC
>-|TRBD2|TRBJ2-1|TRBV10-3
CAINGGFLAGDYDEQFF
TGTGCCATCAACGGAGGGTTCCTAGCGGGAGATTACGATGAGCAGTTCTTC
>-|TRBD2|TRBJ2-3|TRBV4-3
CASSPKSGRDADTQYF
TGCGCCAGCAGCCCCAAAAGCGGGAGGGACGCAGATACGCAGTATTTT
>-|-|TRBJ2-1|TRBV5-4
CASSFQIPYNEQFF
TGTGCCAGCAGCTTTCAAATTCCCTACAATGAGCAGTTCTTC
>once|TRBD1|TRBJ1-5|TRBV19
CASSIPTTGANNQPQHF
TGTGCCAGTAGTATCCCAACGACAGGGGCGAACAATCAGCCCCAGCATTTT
>-|TRBD2|TRBJ2-3|TRBV5-4
CASSRIAGEDTQYF
TGTGCCAGCAGCCGAATAGCGGGAGAAGATACGCAGTATTTT
>-|TRBD2|TRBJ2-7|TRBV27
CASSSFPLGGGTSYEQYF
TGTGCCAGCAGTTCCTTTCCGTTGGGGGGAGGGACTTCCTACGAGCAGTACTTC
>few|-|TRBJ2-7|TRBV11-1
CASSDGRTGEKEQYF
TGTGCCAGCAGCGACGGGAGAACGGGTGAAAAAGAGCAGTACTTC
>-|-|TRBJ2-1|TRBV29-1
CSTRGGTALNEQFF
TGCAGCACCAGAGGGGGGACAGCACTCAATGAGCAGTTCTTC
>-|-|TRBJ1-1|TRBV9
CASSPPRTVNTEAFF
TGTGCCAGCAGCCCACCCCGGACAGTGAACACTGAAGCTTTCTTT
>-|TRBD2|TRBJ2-1|TRBV10-3
CAIRAGVADEQFF
TGTGCCATCAGGGCGGGAGTTGCCGATGAGCAGTTCTTC